This record concerns one T cell receptor beta chain sequence. The data belong to a study of T cells after yellow fever vaccination. About the research overall: Some fractions had low cell numbers, and these were prepared with SMART-Seq v4 Ultra Low Input.

Germline lookup yields CDR1 MNHEY and CDR2 SVGAGI. CDR3 length: 18 residues. V shed 2 bases and J shed 4 bases, with 21 bases lying between them. MiXCR, run by TCRdb on the 5' RACE reads, gives a single entry per CDR3 protein. The sample consists of hundreds of thousands of distinct CDR3 sequences, 8.7% of them appearing once. The chain has TRBV6-5 and TRBJ2-1; D unresolved. This clonotype was sampled from a man younger than 35 who received the YFV17D yellow fever vaccine. The specimen was PBMCs, collected on the day of the first yellow fever vaccination. The CDR3 region is CASSYTPLDLSGYNEQFF. The CDR3 nucleotides are TGTGCCAGCAGTTACACCCCCTTGGATCTATCTGGGTACAATGAGCAGTTCTTC.